This TCR beta chain came from a study of PD-1 blockade in classical Hodgkin lymphoma (dated by TCRdb to about 2020). Looking at the study overall: Nivolumab dosing was 3 mg/kg intravenously every 2 weeks, continuing until either disease progression or unacceptable toxicity. The study used CyTOF and TCR beta sequencing to define a peripheral blood immune signature of response to PD-1 blockade in classical Hodgkin lymphoma. The investigation overall reported the following: Lower diversity was observed in patients in whom nivolumab was started less than 1 year after ASCT, and these patients were excluded from later analyses so that confounding by immune reconstitution would be avoided. Baseline TCR diversity was reported to be lower in newly diagnosed patients than in healthy donors, and even lower in relapsed/refractory patients. Only a single clinical trial cohort was studied, and what caused the repertoire differences, possibly disease activity or prior therapy, remained undefined. CD4+ but not CD8+ TCR diversity rose significantly by C4D1 (p=0.0027 vs p=0.16), most apparent in complete responders (p=0.02). Baseline diversity similar to that of newly diagnosed patients was observed in trial patients achieving complete response, whereas significantly lower diversity was observed in partial responders and progressors.

On this clone: It has no known antigen specificity. No much larger clonotype is one base removed from it; base qualities were not supplied.

Sample time point, as interpreted from the label and publication: cycle 4 day 1 (C4D1), after about 6 weeks of nivolumab. Relapse after autologous stem cell transplantation had occurred in all trial patients, and cohorts A, B and C were distinguished by prior brentuximab vedotin exposure. A Miltenyi CD4+ T cell isolation kit was used for magnetic negative selection to purify CD4+ T cells from thawed PBMCs. A total of about 51 patients with relapsed/refractory classical Hodgkin lymphoma made up the trial cohort, and each patient's best overall response was complete response, partial response or progressive disease. Trial patients were treated with single-agent nivolumab in the multi-cohort phase II CheckMate 205 trial. An independent review committee assessed best overall response by applying the 2007 International Working Group response criteria. Trial PBMCs were collected immediately before nivolumab initiation (C1D1) and during therapy at cycle 2 day 1 and cycle 4 day 1. Peripheral blood was collected in 8 mL Vacutainer Cell Preparation Tubes, from which PBMCs were isolated by centrifugation and then cryopreserved. Purified CD4+ and CD8+ fractions were prepared only for cases with an additional available PBMC sample. Magnetically labelled cells were depleted on LS columns in a quadroMACS separator, and the flow-through was collected as the purified fraction.

Genomic DNA was extracted with the Qiagen DNeasy kit from unsorted PBMCs and from negatively selected CD4+ and CD8+ fractions. Using primers that anneal to V and J segments, immunoSEQ multiplex PCR amplified the TCR beta CDR3 regions. A synthetic immune receptor repertoire was used to minimize amplification bias, and any remaining bias was removed computationally after sequencing. Per the original workflow: Repertoire diversity was quantified as the Shannon entropy index using custom Python scripts. Unsorted, CD4+ and CD8+ repertoires were examined separately, except in combined analyses, for which CD4+ and CD8+ sequences were merged in silico. Clonal expansion was defined as at least a 2-fold frequency increase after treatment relative to C1D1, with a pseudocount of 0.5 for undetected baseline clones. Singleton clones were defined as clones with 0 or 1 copy at C1D1, and non-singleton clones were defined as clones with 2 or more copies. Clones expanded in unsorted samples were assigned a CD4+, CD8+ or unknown annotation through matching of protein sequences in sorted samples from the same patient. Wilcoxon tests on paired samples were used to test changes in diversity from C1D1 to C4D1. TCRdb holds this immuneACCESS table with in-frame rearrangements only. Some clones are missing; in checked studies, unresolved V genes explain under half, and the rest has no known cause. The V and J calls and clone size come from that table; D and trimming were worked out from the DNA. Here the sample has tens of thousands of clones; about 72% occur a single time. 1% to 1.5% of the sample goes to the ten largest clones.

The cysteine opens and the phenylalanine closes a CDR3 of 14 amino acids. Only the CDR3 part of the read is kept: 42 bases, read in frame from the first base. V is reduced by 3 bases and J by 0 bases, leaving a spacing of 8 bases between them. In the germline V gene, CDR1 corresponds to ENHRY and CDR2 to SYGVKD. The chain links TRBV10-3 with TRBJ1-2; too little of a D gene remains to name it. This receptor was taken from a human donor with classical Hodgkin lymphoma. Here the sequenced sample was CD4+ T cells from blood, taken before the fourth cycle of nivolumab. The DNA sequence reads TGTGCCATCAGTGAAGGGTCTTCTAACTATGGCTACACCTTC. This sequence encodes CAISEGSSNYGYTF.